The source of this T cell receptor (beta chain) is a study of CD8 T cells in Susac syndrome. FACS was used to enrich TEMRA cells, whereas the CD8+ and CD4+ T cells were obtained by negative isolation. V was shortened by 2 bases and J by 6 bases, with 8 bases between the two germline ends. The CDR3 is made up of 13 amino acids. Germline assignment: CDR1 MDHEN and CDR2 SYDVKM. 0.5 to 1 ug RNA was reverse transcribed with random hexamers. It was immunoSEQ multiplex PCR that amplified TCR beta CDR3 across 54 Vbeta and 13 Jbeta. TCRdb re-analysed the immunoSEQ multiplex PCR reads in MiXCR, keeping a single row per CDR3 protein. The sample holds around 160,000 distinct CDR3 sequences, approximately 93% seen once.

This TCR was sampled from a human donor with multiple sclerosis. Sequenced: CD4+ T cells from PBMCs. The V gene is TRBV28, the J gene TRBJ1-5; D not resolved. The CDR3 DNA reads TGTGCCAGCAGTTTACGGCCGAGTCAGCCCCAGCATTTT. Translated: CASSLRPSQPQHF.